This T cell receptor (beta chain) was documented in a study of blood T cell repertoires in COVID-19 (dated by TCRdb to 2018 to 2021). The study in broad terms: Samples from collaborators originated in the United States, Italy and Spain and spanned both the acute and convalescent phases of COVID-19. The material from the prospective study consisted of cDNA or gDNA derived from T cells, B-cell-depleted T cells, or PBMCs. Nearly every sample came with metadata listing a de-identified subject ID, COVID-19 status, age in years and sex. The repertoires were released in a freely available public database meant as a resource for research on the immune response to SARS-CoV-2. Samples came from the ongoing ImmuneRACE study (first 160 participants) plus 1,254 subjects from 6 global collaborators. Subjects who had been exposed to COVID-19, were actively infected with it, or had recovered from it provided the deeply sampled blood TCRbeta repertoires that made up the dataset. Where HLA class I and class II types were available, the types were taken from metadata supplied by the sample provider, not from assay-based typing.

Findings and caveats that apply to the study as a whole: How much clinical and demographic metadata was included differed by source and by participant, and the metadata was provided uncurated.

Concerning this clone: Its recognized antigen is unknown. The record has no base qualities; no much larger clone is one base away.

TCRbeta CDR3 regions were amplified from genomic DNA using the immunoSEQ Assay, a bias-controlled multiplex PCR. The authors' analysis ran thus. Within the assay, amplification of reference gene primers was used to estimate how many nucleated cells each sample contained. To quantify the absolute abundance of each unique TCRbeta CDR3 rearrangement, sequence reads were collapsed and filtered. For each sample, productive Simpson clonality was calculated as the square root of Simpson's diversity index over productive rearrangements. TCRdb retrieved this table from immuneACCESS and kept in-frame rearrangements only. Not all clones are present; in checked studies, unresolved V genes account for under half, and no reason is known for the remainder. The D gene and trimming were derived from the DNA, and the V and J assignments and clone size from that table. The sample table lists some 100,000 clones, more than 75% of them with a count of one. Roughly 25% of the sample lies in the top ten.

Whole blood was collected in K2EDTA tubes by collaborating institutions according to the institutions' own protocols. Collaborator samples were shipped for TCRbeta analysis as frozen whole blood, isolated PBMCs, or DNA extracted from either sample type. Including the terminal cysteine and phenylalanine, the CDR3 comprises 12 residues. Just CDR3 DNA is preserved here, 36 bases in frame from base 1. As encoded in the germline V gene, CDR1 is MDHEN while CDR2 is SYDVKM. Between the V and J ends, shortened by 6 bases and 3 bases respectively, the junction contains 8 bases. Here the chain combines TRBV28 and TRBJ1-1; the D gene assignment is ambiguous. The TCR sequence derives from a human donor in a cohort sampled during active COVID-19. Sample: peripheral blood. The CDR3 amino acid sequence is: CASREGYTEAFF. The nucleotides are TGTGCCAGCAGAGAGGGTTACACTGAAGCTTTCTTT.